This T cell receptor (beta chain) emerged from a study of T-cell reconstitution after alpha-beta-depleted transplantation in children (dated by TCRdb to the mid-2010s). With regard to the full study: Using TCR repertoire profiling, the study followed T-cell immune reconstitution in a quantitative way in children after TCRalphabeta/CD19-depleted allogeneic hematopoietic cell transplantation.

Spanning cysteine to phenylalanine, the CDR3 consists of 13 amino acids. Only CDR3 DNA remains: 39 bases, in frame from the first base. CDR1 DFQATT and CDR2 SNEGSKA are derived from the germline V gene (reference sequence). The V end gives up 5 bases and the J end 5 bases, leaving 6 bases in the junction not matched to a gene. The treatment or condition label here, explained by the study, means: allogeneic hematopoietic cell transplantation with graft depleted of TCRalphabeta T cells and CD19 B cells. TCRalphabeta/CD19-depleted allogeneic hematopoietic cell grafts were given to the transplant recipients, all of whom were children. The protocol used for the library was PCR. The instrument given in TCRdb is Illumina HiSeq 2500. TCR library preparation used molecular barcoding, with unique molecular identifiers applied to normalize quantification of the TCRbeta repertoire. The public sequencing data were trimmed at Q25 with fastp and processed into clonotypes with MiXCR by TCRdb, which kept only in-frame beta chains. Identical CDR3 protein sequences are pooled into one entry, listed with their most common genes and DNA. This sample lists under 85,000 distinct CDR3 sequences; around 18% were detected once. The ten largest clones capture about half of the sample.

A note on this clonotype: The antigen this receptor binds is unknown. Nothing much larger sits one base from this clone, and base qualities are not available.

General study outcomes and caveats: In some patients, the high TCRbeta diversity seen at day 60 was put down to recipient T cells and intrathymic progenitors that had survived conditioning. The apparently early recovery of alphabetaT-cell counts about two months after transplant reportedly depended on only several hundred rapidly expanded clones that came from non-depleted graft cells. Hyperexpanded clone frequencies declined over subsequent months; after one year, T-cell counts and TCRbeta diversity were mostly attributed to newly produced T cells.

The V and J segments used are TRBV20-1 and TRBJ2-5; 9 bases in the middle match TRBD1. The TCR was taken from a male patient aged 2 to 10 who had a stem cell transplant for acute lymphoblastic leukemia, so the T cells may come from the graft donor. Material: PBMCs, mostly from graft donor cells, obtained 360 days after TCRalphabeta/CD19-depleted stem cell transplant. The DNA sequence is as follows: TGCAGTGCTGCCGGGACAGGGTTGGAGACCCAGTACTTC. Its protein is CSAAGTGLETQYF.